The 13 T cell receptor beta chains presented below share a single source sample, sequenced in a study of blood T cell repertoires in COVID-19. Some clones are missing from TCRdb's copy, which holds only in-frame ones; the method was immunoSEQ multiplex PCR. The sample holds about 120,000 clones; 86% are singletons and the top ten take about 4.5%. The specimen was peripheral blood. The receptors were gathered from a man aged 35 to 55 with acute or convalescent COVID-19.

The genes are TRBV3-1 (or the pseudogene TRBV3-2) and TRBJ2-1, with 7 positions matching TRBD1. CDR3 length: 14 amino acids. Losses at the gene ends were 5 bases for V and 9 bases for J; bases not matched to a gene: 10. CDR1 is LGHDT and CDR2 is YNNKEL in the germline V gene (reference sequence). The CDR3 DNA is TGTGCCAGCAGCTTGCGGACAGGACGGGGTGAGCAGTTCTTC. The encoded protein is CASSLRTGRGEQFF.

This clone showed up just once. This chain uses TRBV13 with TRBJ2-7, with D maybe TRBD1 (8 bases). From germline, CDR1 is PRHDT and CDR2 FYEKMQ (reference sequence). The V end was cut by 4 bases, the J end by 3 bases, with 19 bases between. CDR3 length equals 16 residues. CDR3 nucleotide sequence: TGTGCCAGCAGCTATAAAACAGGGGGAGGGGACTACGAGCAGTACTTC. Its translation is CASSYKTGGGDYEQYF. The complete variable domain, with remaining parts taken from reference TRBV13 and TRBJ2-7, reads AAGVIQSPRHLIKEKRETATLKCYPIPRHDTVYWYQQGPGQDPQFLISFYEKMQSDKGSIPDRFSAQQFSDYHSELNMSSLELGDSALYFCASSYKTGGGDYEQYFGPGTRLTVT.

This sequence joins TRBV21-1 and TRBJ2-7; whether TRBD1, the table's D call, matches the DNA was not checked. TRBV21-1 is a documented pseudogene. This CDR3 comprises 15 residues. This CDR3 is CASSKRRTGRHEQYF. CDR3 nucleotide sequence: TGTGCCAGCAGCAAACGGAGGACAGGGCGGCACGAGCAGTACTTC.

The chain couples TRBV5-4 to TRBJ2-1; D perhaps matches TRBD2 (5 bases). This CDR3 is 16 amino acids long. The ends were cut back, 4 bases at V and 5 bases at J, with 19 bases in the middle. Looked up from germline, CDR1 is SGHNT and CDR2 is YYREEE (reference sequence). The CDR3 reads CASSDYGRADDNEQFF. For the CDR3, the DNA is TGTGCCAGCAGCGACTACGGTAGGGCAGATGACAATGAGCAGTTCTTC.

The chain links TRBV19 to TRBJ2-7, with 9 bases identical to TRBD1. Losses at the gene ends were 10 bases for V and 2 bases for J; bases not matched to a gene: 3. Germline CDR1 and CDR2: LNHDA and SQIVND (reference sequence). The CDR3 loop spans 12 amino acids. CDR3 region: CATRTGAYEQYF. DNA for the CDR3: TGTGCCACCCGGACAGGGGCCTACGAGCAGTACTTC.

The chain couples TRBV30 to TRBJ2-7; TRBD2 is a possible D gene (6 bases). CDR3 length equals 14 residues. Germline CDR1 GTSNPN, CDR2 SVGIG (reference sequence). Trimming cost V 0 bases and J 5 bases, with 14 bases left between them. The CDR3 sequence is CAWSVVREVDEQYF. CDR3 sequence (DNA): TGTGCCTGGAGTGTAGTCAGGGAGGTTGACGAGCAGTACTTC.

The V and J genes are TRBV12-5 and TRBJ2-7; the match to TRBD1 covers 7 bases. The CDR3 length is 17 residues. The germline gives CDR1 LGHNT, CDR2 FRNRAP. With V trimmed by 2 bases and J by 4 bases, 14 bases remained unmatched. The CDR3 is CASGLMPLTGTPYEQYF. The DNA for the CDR3 is TGTGCTAGTGGTTTGATGCCCTTGACAGGGACCCCTTACGAGCAGTACTTC.

The chain recombines TRBV27 with TRBJ1-6, with D unclear. With 7 bases removed from V and 3 bases from J, the gap between germline ends came to 4 bases. The CDR3 spans 12 residues. CDR1 is MNHEY and CDR2 is SMNVEV in the germline V gene (reference sequence). CDR3 region: CASMSYNSPLHF. CDR3 in DNA: TGTGCCAGCATGAGCTATAATTCACCCCTCCACTTT.

The chain is built from TRBV4-3 and TRBJ1-6; TRBD1 is a possible D gene (6 bases). The CDR3 runs to 14 residues. The V end lost 2 bases, the J end lost 6 bases, and 8 bases lay between the germline ends. The V gene's germline CDR1 is LGHNA and CDR2 YSLEER. The CDR3 sequence is CASSQNRVNSPLHF. CDR3 DNA sequence: TGCGCCAGCAGCCAAAACAGGGTTAATTCACCCCTCCACTTT.

This clone was seen a handful of times. The chain carries TRBV4-1 and TRBJ2-5, with D possibly matching TRBD1 (6 bases). The CDR3 is 17 residues long. Trimming cost V 2 bases and J 5 bases, with 21 bases left between them. Looked up from germline, CDR1 is MGHRA and CDR2 is YSYEKL. The CDR3 here is CASSQRLGAGVGETQYF. CDR3 bases: TGCGCCAGCAGCCAACGCTTGGGGGCAGGGGTGGGGGAGACCCAGTACTTC.

This rearrangement joins TRBV10-3 to TRBJ1-5; weak D call: TRBD1 (5 bases). CDR1 ENHRY and CDR2 SYGVKD come from the germline V gene. Between the trimmed V and J ends, which lost 0 bases and 3 bases, there was a span of 15 bases. The CDR3 is 17 residues long. Here the CDR3 DNA reads TGTGCCATCAGTGAGTCCCGGGTGGGAGGGGCCAATCAGCCCCAGCATTTT. Its translation is CAISESRVGGANQPQHF.

This clone showed up just a few times. The V call is TRBV6-1, the J call TRBJ2-5; 7 bases are shared with TRBD1. The germline V gene encodes CDR1 MNHNS and CDR2 SASEGT. The CDR3 is 16 residues long. With 1 base clipped from V and 5 bases from J, the junction kept 10 bases outside the gene matches. In nucleotides, the CDR3 is TGTGCCAGCAGTGAAGGAGACAGGGTCTTTCGGGAGACCCAGTACTTC. Translating gives CASSEGDRVFRETQYF.

The gene calls are TRBV7-8 and TRBJ2-2; 10 nucleotides line up with TRBD2. Germline V gene data show CDR1 as SGHVS and CDR2 as FQNEAQ. After removal of 2 bases from V and 4 bases from J, the junction contained 7 bases not matched to a gene. There are 17 residues in the CDR3. Written as DNA, the CDR3 is TGTGCCAGCAGCTTATCGCTAGCGGGAGTTGGCACCGGGGAGCTGTTTTTT. It codes for CASSLSLAGVGTGELFF. Using reference TRBV7-8 and TRBJ2-2 for the parts outside the CDR3, the full variable domain is GAGVSQSPRYKVAKRGQDVALRCDPISGHVSLFWYQQALGQGPEFLTYFQNEAQLDKSGLPSDRFFAERPEGSVSTLKIQRTQQEDSAVYLCASSLSLAGVGTGELFFGEGSRLTVL.